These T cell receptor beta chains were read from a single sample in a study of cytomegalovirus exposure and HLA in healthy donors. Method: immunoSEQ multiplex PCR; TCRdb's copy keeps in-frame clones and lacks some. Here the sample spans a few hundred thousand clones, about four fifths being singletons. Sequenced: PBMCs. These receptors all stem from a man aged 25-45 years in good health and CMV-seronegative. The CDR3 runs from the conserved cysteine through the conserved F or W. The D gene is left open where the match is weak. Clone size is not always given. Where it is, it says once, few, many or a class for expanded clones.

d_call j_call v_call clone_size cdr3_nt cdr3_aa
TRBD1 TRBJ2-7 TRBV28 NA TGTGCCAGCAGTTTCGAAATGGGACAGGGCTACGAGCAGTACTTC CASSFEMGQGYEQYF
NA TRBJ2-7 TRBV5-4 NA TGTGCCAGCAACCCAGCAACAGGCTCCTACGAGCAGTACTTC CASNPATGSYEQYF
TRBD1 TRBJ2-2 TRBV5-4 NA TGTGCCAGCAGCGTGGACAGGGGTATTGACGGGGAGCTGTTTTTT CASSVDRGIDGELFF
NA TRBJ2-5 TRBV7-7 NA TGTGCTAGCAGTCTGGACTGGGCTCCAGGAGAGACCCAGTACTTC CASSLDWAPGETQYF
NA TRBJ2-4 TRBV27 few TGTGCCAGCAGTTTTCTAGCCTCCCTAGCCAAAAACATTCAGTACTTC CASSFLASLAKNIQYF
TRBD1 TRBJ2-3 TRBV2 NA TGTGCCAGCAGTGTTAACAGGGGGGGCACAGATACGCAGTATTTT CASSVNRGGTDTQYF
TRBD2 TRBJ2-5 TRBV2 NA TGTGCCAGCAGTGATTCCTCTTTAGCGGGGCGCCAAGAGACCCAGTACTTC CASSDSSLAGRQETQYF
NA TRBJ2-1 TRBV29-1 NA TGCAGCGTTGAAAACTGGGGTCAGGGGTTCTCGAATGAGCAGTTCTTC CSVENWGQGFSNEQFF
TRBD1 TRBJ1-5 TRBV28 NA TGTGCCAGCAGTTTAAAAGGGGGCATTCAGCCCCAGCATTTT CASSLKGGIQPQHF
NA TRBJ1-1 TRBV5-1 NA TGCGCCAGCAGACTGACAGGTCAGGGAGAAGCTTTCTTT CASRLTGQGEAFF
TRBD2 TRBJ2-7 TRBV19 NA TGTGCCAGTAGATCCAGCGGGGGGACGAACGAGCAGTACTTC CASRSSGGTNEQYF
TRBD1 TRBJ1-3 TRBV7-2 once TGTGCCAGCAGCACCTTCTCAGGGGGCGTCACGGGATACACCATATATTTT CASSTFSGGVTGYTIYF
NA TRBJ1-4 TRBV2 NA TGTGCCAGCAGTGAAAAACTGCTTAATGAAAAACTGTTTTTT CASSEKLLNEKLFF
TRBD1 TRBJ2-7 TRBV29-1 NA TGCAGCGTCACCGGGACAGTTACCTACGAGCAGTACTTC CSVTGTVTYEQYF
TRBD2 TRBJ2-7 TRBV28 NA TGTGCCAGCAGTTTACTGAGCGCGGGGGGGGGCTACGAGCAGTACTTC CASSLLSAGGGYEQYF